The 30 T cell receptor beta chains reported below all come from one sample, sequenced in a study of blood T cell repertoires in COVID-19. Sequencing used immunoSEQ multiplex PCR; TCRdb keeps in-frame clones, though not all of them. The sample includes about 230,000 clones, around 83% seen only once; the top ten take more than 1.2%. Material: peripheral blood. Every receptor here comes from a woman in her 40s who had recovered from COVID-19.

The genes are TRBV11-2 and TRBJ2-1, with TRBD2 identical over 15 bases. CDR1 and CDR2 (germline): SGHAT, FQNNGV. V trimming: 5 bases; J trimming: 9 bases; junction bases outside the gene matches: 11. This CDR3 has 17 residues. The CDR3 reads CASSPRTSGGAGGEQFF. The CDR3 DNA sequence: TGTGCCAGCAGCCCCCGGACTAGCGGGGGGGCCGGGGGTGAGCAGTTCTTC.

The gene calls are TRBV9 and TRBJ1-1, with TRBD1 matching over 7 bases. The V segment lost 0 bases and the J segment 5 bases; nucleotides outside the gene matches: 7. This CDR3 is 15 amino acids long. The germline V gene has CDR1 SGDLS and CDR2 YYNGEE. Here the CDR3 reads CASSVAGRGRTEAFF. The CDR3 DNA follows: TGTGCCAGCAGCGTAGCTGGCAGGGGGAGGACTGAAGCTTTCTTT.

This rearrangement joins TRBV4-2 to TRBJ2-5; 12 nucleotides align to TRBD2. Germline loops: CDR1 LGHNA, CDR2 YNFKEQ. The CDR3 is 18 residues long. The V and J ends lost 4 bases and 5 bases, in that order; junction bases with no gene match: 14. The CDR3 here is CASSPRSTSGGTGETQYF. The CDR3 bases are TGTGCCAGCAGCCCCAGGTCGACTAGCGGGGGAACGGGGGAGACCCAGTACTTC.

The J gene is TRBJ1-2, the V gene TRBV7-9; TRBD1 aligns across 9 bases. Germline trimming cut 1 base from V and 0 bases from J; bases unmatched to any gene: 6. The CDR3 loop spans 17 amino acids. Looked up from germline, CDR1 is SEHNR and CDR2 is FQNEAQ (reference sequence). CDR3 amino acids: CASSLGPGQGANYGYTF. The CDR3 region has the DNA TGTGCCAGCAGCTTAGGACCGGGACAGGGAGCTAACTATGGCTACACCTTC.

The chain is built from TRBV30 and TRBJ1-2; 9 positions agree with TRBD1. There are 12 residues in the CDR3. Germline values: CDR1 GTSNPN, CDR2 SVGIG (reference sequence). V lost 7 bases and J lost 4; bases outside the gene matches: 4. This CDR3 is CASDRGFYGYTF. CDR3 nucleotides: TGTGCCTCGGACAGGGGTTTCTATGGCTACACCTTC. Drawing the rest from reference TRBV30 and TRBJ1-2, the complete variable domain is SQTIHQWPATLVQPVGSPLSLECTVEGTSNPNLYWYRQAAGRGLQLLFYSVGIGQISSEVPQNLSASRPQDRQFILSSKKLLLSDSGFYLCASDRGFYGYTFGSGTRLTVV.

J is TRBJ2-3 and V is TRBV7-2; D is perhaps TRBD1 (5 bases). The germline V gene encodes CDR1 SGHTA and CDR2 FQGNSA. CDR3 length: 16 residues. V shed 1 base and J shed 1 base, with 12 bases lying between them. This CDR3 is CASSLGGRVGTDTQYF. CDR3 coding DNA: TGTGCCAGCAGCTTAGGGGGCAGGGTAGGCACAGATACGCAGTATTTT.

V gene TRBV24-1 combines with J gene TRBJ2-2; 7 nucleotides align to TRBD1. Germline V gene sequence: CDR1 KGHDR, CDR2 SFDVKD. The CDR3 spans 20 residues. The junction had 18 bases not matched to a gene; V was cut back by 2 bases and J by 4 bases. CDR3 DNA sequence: TGTGCCACCAGTGATTCCCCCGGTTTAGGGGGCGCGGCGGTCACCGGGGAGCTGTTTTTT. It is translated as CATSDSPGLGGAAVTGELFF.

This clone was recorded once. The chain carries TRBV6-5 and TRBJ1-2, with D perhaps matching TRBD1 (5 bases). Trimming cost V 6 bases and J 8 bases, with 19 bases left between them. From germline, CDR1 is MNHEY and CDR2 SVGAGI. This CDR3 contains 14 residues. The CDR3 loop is CASSKTGDSEGYTF. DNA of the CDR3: TGTGCCAGCAGCAAAACCGGGGACTCGGAAGGCTACACCTTC.

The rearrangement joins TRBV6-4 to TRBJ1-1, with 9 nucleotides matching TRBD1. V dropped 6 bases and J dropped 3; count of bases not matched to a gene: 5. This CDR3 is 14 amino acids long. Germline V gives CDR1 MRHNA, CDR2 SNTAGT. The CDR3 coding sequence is TGTGCCAGCAGACGAGACAGGGGGGACACTGAAGCTTTCTTT. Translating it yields CASRRDRGDTEAFF.

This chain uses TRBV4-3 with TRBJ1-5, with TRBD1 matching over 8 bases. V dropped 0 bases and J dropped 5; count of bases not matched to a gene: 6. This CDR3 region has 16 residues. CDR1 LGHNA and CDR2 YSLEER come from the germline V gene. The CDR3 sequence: CASSQDVRGRDQPQHF. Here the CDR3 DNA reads TGCGCCAGCAGCCAAGATGTCAGGGGGCGCGATCAGCCCCAGCATTTT.

In nucleotides, the CDR3 is TGCAGCGTTGGACTAGCGAGGTCCCTTTCTCCTAACGAGCAGTACTTC. The encoded protein is CSVGLARSLSPNEQYF. V is TRBV29-1 and J is TRBJ2-7, with TRBD2 identical over 8 bases. V lost 4 bases and J lost 5; bases outside the gene matches: 16. This CDR3 contains 16 residues. Germline V gene sequence: CDR1 SQVTM, CDR2 ANQGSEA.

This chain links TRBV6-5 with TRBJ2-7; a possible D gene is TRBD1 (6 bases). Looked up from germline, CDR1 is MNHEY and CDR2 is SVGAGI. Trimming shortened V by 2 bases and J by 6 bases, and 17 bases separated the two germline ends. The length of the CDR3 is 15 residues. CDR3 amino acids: CASSYRGGSGSEQYF. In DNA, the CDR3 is TGTGCCAGCAGTTACCGTGGGGGCAGCGGTAGCGAGCAGTACTTC.

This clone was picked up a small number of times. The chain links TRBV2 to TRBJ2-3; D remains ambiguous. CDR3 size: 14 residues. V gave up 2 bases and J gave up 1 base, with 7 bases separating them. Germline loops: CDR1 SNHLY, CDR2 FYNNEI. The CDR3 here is CASSERSGTDTQYF. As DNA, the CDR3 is TGTGCCAGCAGTGAACGGTCCGGCACAGATACGCAGTATTTT.

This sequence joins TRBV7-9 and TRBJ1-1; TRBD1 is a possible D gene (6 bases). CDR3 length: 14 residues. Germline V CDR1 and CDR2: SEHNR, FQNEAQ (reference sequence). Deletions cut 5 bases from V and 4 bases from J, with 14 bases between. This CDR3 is CASSQRGGATEAFF. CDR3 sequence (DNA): TGTGCCAGCAGCCAGAGGGGGGGTGCCACTGAAGCTTTCTTT. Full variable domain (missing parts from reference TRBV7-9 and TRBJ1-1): DTGVSQNPRHKITKRGQNVTFRCDPISEHNRLYWYRQTLGQGPEFLTYFQNEAQLEKSRLLSDRFSAERPKGSFSTLEIQRTEQGDSAMYLCASSQRGGATEAFFGQGTRLTVV.

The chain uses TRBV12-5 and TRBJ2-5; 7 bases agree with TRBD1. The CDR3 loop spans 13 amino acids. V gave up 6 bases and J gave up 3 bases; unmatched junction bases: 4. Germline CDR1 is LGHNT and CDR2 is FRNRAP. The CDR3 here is CASGWGTEETQYF. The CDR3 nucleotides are TGTGCTAGTGGCTGGGGGACAGAAGAGACCCAGTACTTC. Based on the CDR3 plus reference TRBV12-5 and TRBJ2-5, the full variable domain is DARVTQTPRHKVTEMGQEVTMRCQPILGHNTVFWYRQTMMQGLELLAYFRNRAPLDDSGMPKDRFSAEMPDATLATLKIQPSEPRDSAVYFCASGWGTEETQYFGPGTRLLVL.

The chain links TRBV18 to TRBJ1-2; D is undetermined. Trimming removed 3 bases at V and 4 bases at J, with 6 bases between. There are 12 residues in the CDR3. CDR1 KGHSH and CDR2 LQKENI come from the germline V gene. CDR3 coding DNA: TGTGCCAGCTCACCCGACATCTATGGCTACACCTTC. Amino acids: CASSPDIYGYTF. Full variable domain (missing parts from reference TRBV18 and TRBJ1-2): NAGVMQNPRHLVRRRGQEARLRCSPMKGHSHVYWYRQLPEEGLKFMVYLQKENIIDESGMPKERFSAEFPKEGPSILRIQQVVRGDSAAYFCASSPDIYGYTFGSGTRLTVV.

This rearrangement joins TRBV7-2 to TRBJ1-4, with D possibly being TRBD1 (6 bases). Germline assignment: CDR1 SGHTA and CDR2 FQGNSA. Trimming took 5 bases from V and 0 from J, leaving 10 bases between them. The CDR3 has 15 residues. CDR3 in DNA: TGTGCCAGCAGCGCCAACAGGGCAACTAATGAAAAACTGTTTTTT. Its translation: CASSANRATNEKLFF. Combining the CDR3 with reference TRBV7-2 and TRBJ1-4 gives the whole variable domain GAGVSQSPSNKVTEKGKDVELRCDPISGHTALYWYRQSLGQGLEFLIYFQGNSAPDKSGLPSDRFSAERTGGSVSTLTIQRTQQEDSAVYLCASSANRATNEKLFFGSGTQLSVL.

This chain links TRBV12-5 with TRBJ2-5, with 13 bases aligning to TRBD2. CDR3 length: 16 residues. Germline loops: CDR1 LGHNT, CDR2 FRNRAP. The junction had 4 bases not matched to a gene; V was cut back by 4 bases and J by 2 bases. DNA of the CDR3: TGTGCTAGTGGTTCCGGACTAGCGGGGGAACAAGAGACCCAGTACTTC. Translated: CASGSGLAGEQETQYF.

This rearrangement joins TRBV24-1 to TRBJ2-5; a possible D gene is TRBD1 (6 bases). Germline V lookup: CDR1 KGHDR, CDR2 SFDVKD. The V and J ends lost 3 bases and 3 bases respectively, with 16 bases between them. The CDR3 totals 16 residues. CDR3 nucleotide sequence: TGTGCCACCAGTGATGGCGCTAGGACAGAAAAAGAGACCCAGTACTTC. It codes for CATSDGARTEKETQYF.

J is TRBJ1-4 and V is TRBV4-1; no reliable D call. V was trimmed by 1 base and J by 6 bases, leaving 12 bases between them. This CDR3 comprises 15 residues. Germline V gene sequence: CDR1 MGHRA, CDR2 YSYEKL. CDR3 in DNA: TGCGCCAGCAGCCAAGGCCCAGGCATAGATGAAAAACTGTTTTTT. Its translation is CASSQGPGIDEKLFF.

CDR3 sequence reads: CASSREDGNYGYTF. In DNA form, the CDR3 reads TGTGCCAGCAGTCGGGAGGACGGAAACTATGGCTACACCTTC. The chain couples TRBV9 to TRBJ1-2; D uncertain. V was pared by 5 bases and J by 2 bases, with 13 bases between. Per germline, CDR1 SGDLS and CDR2 YYNGEE. The CDR3 extends over 14 amino acids.

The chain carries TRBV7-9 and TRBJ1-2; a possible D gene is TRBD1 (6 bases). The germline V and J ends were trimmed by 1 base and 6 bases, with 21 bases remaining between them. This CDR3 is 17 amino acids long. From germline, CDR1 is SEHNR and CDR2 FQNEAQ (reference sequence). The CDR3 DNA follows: TGTGCCAGCAGCTTAGACAGCATGGCAGGGGCCGTCGATGGCTACACCTTC. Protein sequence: CASSLDSMAGAVDGYTF.

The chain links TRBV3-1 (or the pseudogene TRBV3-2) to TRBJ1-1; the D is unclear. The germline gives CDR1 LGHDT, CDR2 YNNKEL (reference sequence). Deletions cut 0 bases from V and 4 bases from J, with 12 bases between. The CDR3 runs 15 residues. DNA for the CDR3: TGTGCCAGCAGCCAAGATGGAGGGTACGGCACTGAAGCTTTCTTT. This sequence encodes CASSQDGGYGTEAFF.

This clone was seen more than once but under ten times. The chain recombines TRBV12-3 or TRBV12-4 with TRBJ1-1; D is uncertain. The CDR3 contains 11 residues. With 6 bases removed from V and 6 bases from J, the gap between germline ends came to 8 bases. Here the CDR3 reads CASSYRAEAFF. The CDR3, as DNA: TGTGCCAGCAGCTACCGGGCTGAAGCTTTCTTT.

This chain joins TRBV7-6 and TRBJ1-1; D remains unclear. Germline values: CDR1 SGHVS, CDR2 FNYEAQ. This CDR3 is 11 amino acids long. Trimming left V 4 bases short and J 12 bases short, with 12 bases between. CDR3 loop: CASSSEPATFF. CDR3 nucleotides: TGTGCCAGCAGCTCTGAGCCCGCTACTTTCTTT.

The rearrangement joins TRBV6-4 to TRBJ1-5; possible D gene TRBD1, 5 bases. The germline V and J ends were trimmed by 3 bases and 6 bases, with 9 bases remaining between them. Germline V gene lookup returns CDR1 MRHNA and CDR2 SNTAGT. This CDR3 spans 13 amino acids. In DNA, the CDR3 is TGTGCCAGCAGTGAAGGGAGGGGTCAGCCCCAGCATTTT. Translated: CASSEGRGQPQHF.

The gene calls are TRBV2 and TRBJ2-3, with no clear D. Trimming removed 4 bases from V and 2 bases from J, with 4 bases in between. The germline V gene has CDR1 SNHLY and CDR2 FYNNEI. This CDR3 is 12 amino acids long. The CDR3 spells CASSVYTDTQYF. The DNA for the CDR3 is TGTGCCAGCAGTGTTTACACAGATACGCAGTATTTT.

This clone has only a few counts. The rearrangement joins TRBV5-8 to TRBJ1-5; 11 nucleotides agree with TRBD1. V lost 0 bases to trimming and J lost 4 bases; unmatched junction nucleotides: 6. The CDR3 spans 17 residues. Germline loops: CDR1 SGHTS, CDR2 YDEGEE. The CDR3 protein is CASSLATGTGGNQPQHF. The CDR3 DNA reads TGTGCCAGCAGCTTGGCCACCGGGACAGGGGGAAATCAGCCCCAGCATTTT. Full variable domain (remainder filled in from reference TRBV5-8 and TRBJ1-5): EAGVTQSPTHLIKTRGQQATLRCSPISGHTSVYWYQQALGLGLQFLLWYDEGEERNRGNFPPRFSGRQFPNYSSELNVNALELEDSALYLCASSLATGTGGNQPQHFGDGTRLSIL.

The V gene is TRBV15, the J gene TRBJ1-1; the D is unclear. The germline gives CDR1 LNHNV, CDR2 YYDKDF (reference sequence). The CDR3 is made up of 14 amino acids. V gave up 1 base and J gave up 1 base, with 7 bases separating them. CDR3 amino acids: CATSRASRNTEAFF. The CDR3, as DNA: TGTGCCACCAGCAGAGCCTCTCGGAACACTGAAGCTTTCTTT.

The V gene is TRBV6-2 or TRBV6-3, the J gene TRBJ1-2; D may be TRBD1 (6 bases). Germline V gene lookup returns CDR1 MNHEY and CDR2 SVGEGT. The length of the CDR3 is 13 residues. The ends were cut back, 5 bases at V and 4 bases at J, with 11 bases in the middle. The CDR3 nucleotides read TGTGCCAGCAGTACAGGGAACCTCTATGGCTACACCTTC. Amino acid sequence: CASSTGNLYGYTF.